The T cell receptor beta chain under discussion was sequenced for a study of human T cells and chemical hapten exposure. Study context: Each week of the approximately 26-week study, patients had diphenylcyclopropenone applied to the scalp.

V lost 2 bases to trimming and J lost 2 bases; unmatched junction nucleotides: 0. From germline, CDR1 is ENHRY and CDR2 SYGVKD. This CDR3 is 14 amino acids long. Sample time point: patch test 2, 6 weeks after DPC sensitization. Stated treatment: therapeutic diphenylcyclopropenone sensitization with weekly scalp DPC. TCRdb re-called the RACE reads with MiXCR, one entry per CDR3 protein. The table has 95,000 or so distinct CDR3 sequences, roughly an eighth seen once. The genes are TRBV10-3 and TRBJ1-2; 9 bases map to TRBD1. This clonotype was obtained from a middle-aged woman with alopecia areata. Some clones in this sample may be carry-over from other donors' samples. The sequences come from whole blood, collected in connection with sensitization to the hapten diphenylcyclopropenone (DPC). This CDR3 reads CAISEDRGNYGYTF. For the CDR3, the DNA is TGTGCCATCAGTGAGGACAGGGGGAACTATGGCTACACCTTC.